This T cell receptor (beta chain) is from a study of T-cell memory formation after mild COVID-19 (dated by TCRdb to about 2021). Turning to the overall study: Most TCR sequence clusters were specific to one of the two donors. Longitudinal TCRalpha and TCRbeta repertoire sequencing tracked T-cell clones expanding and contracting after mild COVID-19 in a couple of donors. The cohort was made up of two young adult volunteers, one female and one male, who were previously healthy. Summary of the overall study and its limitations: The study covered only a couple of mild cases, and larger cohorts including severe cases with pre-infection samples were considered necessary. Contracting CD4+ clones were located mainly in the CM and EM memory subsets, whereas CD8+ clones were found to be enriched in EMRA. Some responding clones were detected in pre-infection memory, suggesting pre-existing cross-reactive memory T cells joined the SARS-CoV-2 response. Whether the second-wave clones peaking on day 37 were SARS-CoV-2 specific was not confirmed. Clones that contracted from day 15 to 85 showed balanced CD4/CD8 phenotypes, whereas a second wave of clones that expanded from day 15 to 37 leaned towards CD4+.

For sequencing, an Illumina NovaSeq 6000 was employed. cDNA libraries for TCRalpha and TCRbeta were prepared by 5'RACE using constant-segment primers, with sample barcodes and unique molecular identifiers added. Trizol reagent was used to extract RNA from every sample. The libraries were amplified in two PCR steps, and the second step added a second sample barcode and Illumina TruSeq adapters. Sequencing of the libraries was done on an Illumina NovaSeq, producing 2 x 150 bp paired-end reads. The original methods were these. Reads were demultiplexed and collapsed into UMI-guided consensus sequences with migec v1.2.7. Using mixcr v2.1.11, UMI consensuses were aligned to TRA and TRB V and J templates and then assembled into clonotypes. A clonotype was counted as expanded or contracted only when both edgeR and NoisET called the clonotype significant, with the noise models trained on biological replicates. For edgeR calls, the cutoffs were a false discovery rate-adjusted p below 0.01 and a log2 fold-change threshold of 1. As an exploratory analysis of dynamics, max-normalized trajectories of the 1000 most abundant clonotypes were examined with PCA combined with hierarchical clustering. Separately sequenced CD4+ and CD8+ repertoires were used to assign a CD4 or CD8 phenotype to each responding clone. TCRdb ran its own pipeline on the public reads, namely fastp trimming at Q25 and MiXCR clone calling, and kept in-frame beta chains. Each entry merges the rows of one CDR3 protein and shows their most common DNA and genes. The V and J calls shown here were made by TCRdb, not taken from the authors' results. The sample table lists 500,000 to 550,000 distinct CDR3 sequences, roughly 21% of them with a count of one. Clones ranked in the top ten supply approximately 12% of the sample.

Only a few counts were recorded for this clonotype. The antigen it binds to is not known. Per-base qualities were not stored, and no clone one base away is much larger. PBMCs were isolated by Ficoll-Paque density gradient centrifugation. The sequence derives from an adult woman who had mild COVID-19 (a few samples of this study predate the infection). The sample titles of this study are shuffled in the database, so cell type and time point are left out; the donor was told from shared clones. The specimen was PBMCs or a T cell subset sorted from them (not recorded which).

The DNA sequence follows: TGTGCCAGCCTTCCATCTTGGCGGGGGGGAAGCACAGATACGCAGTATTTT. This yields the protein CASLPSWRGGSTDTQYF. The rearrangement joined TRBV2 to TRBJ2-3; 9 bases in the junction line up with TRBD2. Including the terminal cysteine and phenylalanine, the CDR3 comprises 17 residues. The only DNA kept is the CDR3, 51 bases in frame from the first base. From a lookup of the germline V gene, CDR1 and CDR2 are SNHLY and FYNNEI. Trimmed from V: 8 bases; trimmed from J: 0 bases; junction bases lacking a gene match: 12.